Detailed here is one T cell receptor beta chain. This sample was included in a study of beta chain features in type 1 diabetes. The study reverse transcribed the entire isolated RNA, so it sequenced expressed TCRB transcripts. Produced via immunoSEQ multiplex PCR; TCRdb's table is partial and in-frame only. The profile covers a few hundred thousand clones, with more than 12% appearing a single time and under 0.02% taken by the ten largest. The length of the CDR3 is 17 residues. With V trimmed by 6 bases and J by 2 bases, 13 bases remained unmatched. Sequenced material: naive CD4+ T cells from blood. The chain recombines TRBV23-1 with TRBJ1-1, with TRBD1 matching over 9 bases. TRBV23-1 is an ORF, and what it does is uncertain. The sequence was obtained from a young woman in good health. The CDR3 nucleotides are TGCGCCAGCAGCCATGGGACAGGGAATATCCTAAACACTGAAGCTTTCTTT. It codes for CASSHGTGNILNTEAFF.